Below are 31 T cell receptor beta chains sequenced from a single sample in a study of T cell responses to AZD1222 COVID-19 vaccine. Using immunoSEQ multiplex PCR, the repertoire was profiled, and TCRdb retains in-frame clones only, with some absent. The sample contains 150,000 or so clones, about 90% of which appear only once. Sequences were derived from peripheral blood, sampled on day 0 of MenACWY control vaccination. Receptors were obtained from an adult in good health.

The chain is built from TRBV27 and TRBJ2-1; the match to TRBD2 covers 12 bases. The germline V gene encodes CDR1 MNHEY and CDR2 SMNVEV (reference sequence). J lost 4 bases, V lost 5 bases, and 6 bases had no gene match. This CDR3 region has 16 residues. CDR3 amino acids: CASSPLTSGRYNEQFF. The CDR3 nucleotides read TGTGCCAGCAGTCCCCTGACTAGCGGGAGATACAATGAGCAGTTCTTC.

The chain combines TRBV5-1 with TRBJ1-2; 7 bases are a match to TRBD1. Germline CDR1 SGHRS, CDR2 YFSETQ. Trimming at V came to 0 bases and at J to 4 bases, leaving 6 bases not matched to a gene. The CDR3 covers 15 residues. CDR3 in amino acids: CASSLATGEGYGYTF. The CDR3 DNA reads TGCGCCAGCAGCTTGGCTACAGGGGAAGGCTATGGCTACACCTTC.

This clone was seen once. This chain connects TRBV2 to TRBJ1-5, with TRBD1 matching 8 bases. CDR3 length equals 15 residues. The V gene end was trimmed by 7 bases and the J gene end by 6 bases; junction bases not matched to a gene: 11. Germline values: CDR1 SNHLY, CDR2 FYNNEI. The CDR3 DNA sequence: TGTGCCAGCATAAAGGACAGGGTGCCGACTCAGCCCCAGCATTTT. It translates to CASIKDRVPTQPQHF. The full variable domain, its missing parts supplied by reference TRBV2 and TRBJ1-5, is EPEVTQTPSHQVTQMGQEVILRCVPISNHLYFYWYRQILGQKVEFLVSFYNNEISEKSEIFDDQFSVERPDGSNFTLKIRSTKLEDSAMYFCASIKDRVPTQPQHFGDGTRLSIL.

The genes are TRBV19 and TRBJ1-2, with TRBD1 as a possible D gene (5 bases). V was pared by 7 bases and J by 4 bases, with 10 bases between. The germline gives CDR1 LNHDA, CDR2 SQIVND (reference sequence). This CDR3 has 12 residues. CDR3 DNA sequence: TGTGCCAGTACCCCCGGGACCTATGGCTACACCTTC. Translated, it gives CASTPGTYGYTF.

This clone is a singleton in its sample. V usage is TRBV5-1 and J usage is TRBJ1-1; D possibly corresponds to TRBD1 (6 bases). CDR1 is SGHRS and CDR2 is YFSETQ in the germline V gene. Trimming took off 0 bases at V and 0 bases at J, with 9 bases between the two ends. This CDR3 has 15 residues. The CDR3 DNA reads TGCGCCAGCAGCTTGGTGGACAGCATGAACACTGAAGCTTTCTTT. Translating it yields CASSLVDSMNTEAFF.

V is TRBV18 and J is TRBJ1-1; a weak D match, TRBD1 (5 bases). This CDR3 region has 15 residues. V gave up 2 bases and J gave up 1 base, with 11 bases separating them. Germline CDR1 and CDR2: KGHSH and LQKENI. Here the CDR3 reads CASSPMGQTNTEAFF. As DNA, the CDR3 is TGTGCCAGCTCACCAATGGGGCAGACGAACACTGAAGCTTTCTTT.

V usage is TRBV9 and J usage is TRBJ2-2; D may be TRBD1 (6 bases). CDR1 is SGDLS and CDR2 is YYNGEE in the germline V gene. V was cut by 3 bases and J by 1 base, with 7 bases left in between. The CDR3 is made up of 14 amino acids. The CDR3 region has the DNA TGTGCCAGCAGCGAGGGACAGAACACCGGGGAGCTGTTTTTT. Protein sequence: CASSEGQNTGELFF.

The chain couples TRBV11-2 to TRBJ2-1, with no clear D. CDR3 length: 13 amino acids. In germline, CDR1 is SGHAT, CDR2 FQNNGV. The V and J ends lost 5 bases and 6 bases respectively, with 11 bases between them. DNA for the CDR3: TGTGCCAGCAGCGCAACTTCCATCAATGAGCAGTTCTTC. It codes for CASSATSINEQFF.

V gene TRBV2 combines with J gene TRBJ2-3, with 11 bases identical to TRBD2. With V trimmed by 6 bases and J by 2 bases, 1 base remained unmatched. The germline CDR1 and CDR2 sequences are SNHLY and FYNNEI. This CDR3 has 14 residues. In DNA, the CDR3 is TGTGCCAGCAGGGGACTAGCGGTCACAGATACGCAGTATTTT. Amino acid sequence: CASRGLAVTDTQYF.

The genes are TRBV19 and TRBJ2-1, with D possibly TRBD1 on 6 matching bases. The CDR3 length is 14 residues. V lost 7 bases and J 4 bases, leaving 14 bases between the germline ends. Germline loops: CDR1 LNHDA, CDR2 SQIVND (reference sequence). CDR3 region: CASTPTGLYNEQFF. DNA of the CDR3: TGTGCCAGTACCCCGACAGGACTGTACAATGAGCAGTTCTTC.

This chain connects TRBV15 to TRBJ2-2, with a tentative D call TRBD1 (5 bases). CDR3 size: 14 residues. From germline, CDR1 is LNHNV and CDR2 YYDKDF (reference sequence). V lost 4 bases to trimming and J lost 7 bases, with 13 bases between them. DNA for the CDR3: TGTGCCACCAGCAAGGGGTCCTCCTTCGGGGAGCTGTTTTTT. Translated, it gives CATSKGSSFGELFF.

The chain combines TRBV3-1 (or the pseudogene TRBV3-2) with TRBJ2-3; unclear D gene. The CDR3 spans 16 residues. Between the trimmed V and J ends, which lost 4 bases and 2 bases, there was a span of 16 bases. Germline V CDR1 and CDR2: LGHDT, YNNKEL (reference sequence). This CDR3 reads CASSRRTQRNTDTQYF. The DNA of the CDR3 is TGTGCCAGCAGCCGCAGGACCCAGAGAAACACAGATACGCAGTATTTT.

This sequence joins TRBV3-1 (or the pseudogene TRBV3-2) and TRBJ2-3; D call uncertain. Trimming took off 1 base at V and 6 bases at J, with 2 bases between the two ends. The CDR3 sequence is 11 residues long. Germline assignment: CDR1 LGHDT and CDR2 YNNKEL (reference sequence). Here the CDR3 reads CASSQVDTQYF. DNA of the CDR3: TGTGCCAGCAGCCAAGTGGATACGCAGTATTTT.

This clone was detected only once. The CDR3 nucleotides read TGTGCCAGCAGCAGGACTAGCGGGAGTAACGAGCAGTACTTC. It is translated as CASSRTSGSNEQYF. The chain couples TRBV27 to TRBJ2-7; 13 bases align to TRBD2. CDR1 and CDR2 (germline): MNHEY, SMNVEV (reference sequence). This CDR3 is 14 amino acids long. With V trimmed by 6 bases and J by 5 bases, 4 bases remained unmatched.

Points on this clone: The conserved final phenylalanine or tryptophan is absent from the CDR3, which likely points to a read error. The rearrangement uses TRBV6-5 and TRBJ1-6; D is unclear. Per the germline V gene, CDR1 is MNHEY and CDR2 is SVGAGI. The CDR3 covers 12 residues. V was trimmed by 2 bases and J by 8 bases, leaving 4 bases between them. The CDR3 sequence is CASSYRDSPLHL. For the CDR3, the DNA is TGTGCCAGCAGTTACAGGGATTCACCCCTCCACCTT.

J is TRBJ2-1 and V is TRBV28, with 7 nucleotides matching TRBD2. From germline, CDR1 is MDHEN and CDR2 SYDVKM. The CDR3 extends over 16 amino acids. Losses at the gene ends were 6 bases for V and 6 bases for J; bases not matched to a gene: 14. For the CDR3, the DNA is TGTGCCAGCAGCCTCGCGGGAGCGAAGAGGGTCAATGAGCAGTTCTTC. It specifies CASSLAGAKRVNEQFF.

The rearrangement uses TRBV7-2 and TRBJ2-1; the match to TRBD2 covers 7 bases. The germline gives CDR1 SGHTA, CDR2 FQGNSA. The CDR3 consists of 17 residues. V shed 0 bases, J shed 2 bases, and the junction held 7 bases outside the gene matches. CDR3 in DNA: TGTGCCAGCAGCTTAGCGTGGGCTAGCGGTCCCTACAATGAGCAGTTCTTC. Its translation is CASSLAWASGPYNEQFF.

The CDR3 nucleotides are TGTGCCAGCAGCTTAGCACCGGGACAGGGGATACCTGAAGCTTTCTTT. Amino acid sequence: CASSLAPGQGIPEAFF. The gene calls are TRBV11-2 and TRBJ1-1; 10 positions match TRBD1. Germline CDR1 SGHAT, CDR2 FQNNGV. The CDR3 has 16 residues. Unmatched junction bases numbered 8, after V lost 1 base and J lost 6 bases.

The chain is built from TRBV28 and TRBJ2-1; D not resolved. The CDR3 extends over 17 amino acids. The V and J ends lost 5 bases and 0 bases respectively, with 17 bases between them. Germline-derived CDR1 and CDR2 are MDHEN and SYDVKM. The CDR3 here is CASSNPLDWSSYNEQFF. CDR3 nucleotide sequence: TGTGCCAGCAGTAACCCCCTTGACTGGAGCTCCTACAATGAGCAGTTCTTC.

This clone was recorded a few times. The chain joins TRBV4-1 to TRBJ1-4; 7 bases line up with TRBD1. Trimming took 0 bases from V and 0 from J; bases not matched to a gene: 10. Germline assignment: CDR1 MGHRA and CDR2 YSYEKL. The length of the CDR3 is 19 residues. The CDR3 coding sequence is TGCGCCAGCAGCCAAGAGCCGGGACAGAACTTTGCAACTAATGAAAAACTGTTTTTT. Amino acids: CASSQEPGQNFATNEKLFF.

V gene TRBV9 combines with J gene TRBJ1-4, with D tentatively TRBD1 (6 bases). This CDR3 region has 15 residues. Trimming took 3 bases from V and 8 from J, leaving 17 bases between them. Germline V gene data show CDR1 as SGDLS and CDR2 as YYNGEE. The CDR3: CASSEGTRGDEKLFF. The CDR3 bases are TGTGCCAGCAGCGAGGGGACAAGGGGTGACGAAAAACTGTTTTTT.

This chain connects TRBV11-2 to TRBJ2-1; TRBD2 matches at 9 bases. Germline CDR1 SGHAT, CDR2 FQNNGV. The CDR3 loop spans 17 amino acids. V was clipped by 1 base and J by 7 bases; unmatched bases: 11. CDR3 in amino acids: CASSLASAGGWANEQFF. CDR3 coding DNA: TGTGCCAGCAGCTTAGCTTCAGCGGGAGGTTGGGCAAATGAGCAGTTCTTC.

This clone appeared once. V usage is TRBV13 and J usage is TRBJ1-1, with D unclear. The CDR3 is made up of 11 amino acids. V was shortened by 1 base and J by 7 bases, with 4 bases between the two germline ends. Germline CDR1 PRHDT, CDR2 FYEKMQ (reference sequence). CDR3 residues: CASSLVREAFF. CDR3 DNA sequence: TGTGCCAGCAGCTTAGTCCGTGAAGCTTTCTTT. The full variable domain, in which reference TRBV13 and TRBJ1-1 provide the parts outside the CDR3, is AAGVIQSPRHLIKEKRETATLKCYPIPRHDTVYWYQQGPGQDPQFLISFYEKMQSDKGSIPDRFSAQQFSDYHSELNMSSLELGDSALYFCASSLVREAFFGQGTRLTVV.

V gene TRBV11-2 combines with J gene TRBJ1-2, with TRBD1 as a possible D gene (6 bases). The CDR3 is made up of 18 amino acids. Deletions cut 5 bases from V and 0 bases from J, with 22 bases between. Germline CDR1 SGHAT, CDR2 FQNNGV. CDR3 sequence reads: CASSRYRDTISPNYGYTF. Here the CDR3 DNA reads TGTGCCAGCAGCCGGTACCGGGACACAATATCACCTAACTATGGCTACACCTTC.

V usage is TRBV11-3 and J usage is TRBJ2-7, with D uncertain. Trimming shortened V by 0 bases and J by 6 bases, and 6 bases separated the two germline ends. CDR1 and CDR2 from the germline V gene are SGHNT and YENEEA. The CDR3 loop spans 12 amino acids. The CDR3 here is CASSLDRAEQYF. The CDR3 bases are TGTGCCAGCAGCTTAGACAGAGCCGAGCAGTACTTC.

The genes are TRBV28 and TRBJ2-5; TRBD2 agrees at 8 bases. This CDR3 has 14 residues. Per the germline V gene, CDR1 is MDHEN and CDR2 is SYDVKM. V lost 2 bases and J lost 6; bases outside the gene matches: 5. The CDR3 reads CASSLLAGPQTQYF. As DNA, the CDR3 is TGTGCCAGCAGTTTACTAGCGGGTCCCCAGACCCAGTACTTC.

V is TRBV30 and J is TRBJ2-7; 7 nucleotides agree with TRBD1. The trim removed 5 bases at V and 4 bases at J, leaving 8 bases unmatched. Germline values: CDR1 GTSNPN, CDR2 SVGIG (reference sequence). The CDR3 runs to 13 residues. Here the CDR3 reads CAWESKGAYEQYF. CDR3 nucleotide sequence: TGTGCCTGGGAGAGCAAGGGGGCGTACGAGCAGTACTTC.

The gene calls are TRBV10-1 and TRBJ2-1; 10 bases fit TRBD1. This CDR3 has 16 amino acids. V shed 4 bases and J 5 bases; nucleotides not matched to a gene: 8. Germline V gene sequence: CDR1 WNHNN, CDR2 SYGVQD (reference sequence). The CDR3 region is CASSVGQGRSHNEQFF. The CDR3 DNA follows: TGCGCCAGCAGTGTGGGACAGGGGAGATCCCACAATGAGCAGTTCTTC.

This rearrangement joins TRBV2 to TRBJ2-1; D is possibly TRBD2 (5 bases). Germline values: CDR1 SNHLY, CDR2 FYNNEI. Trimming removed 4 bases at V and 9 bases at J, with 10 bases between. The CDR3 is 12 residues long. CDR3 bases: TGTGCCAGCAGTGCCAACGGGGTTGAGCAGTTCTTC. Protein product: CASSANGVEQFF.

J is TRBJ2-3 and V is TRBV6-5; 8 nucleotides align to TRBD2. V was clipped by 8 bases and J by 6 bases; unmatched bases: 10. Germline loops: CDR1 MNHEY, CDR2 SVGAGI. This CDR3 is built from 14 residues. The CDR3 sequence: CASFVGSGADTQYF. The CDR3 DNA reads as TGTGCCAGCTTCGTGGGTAGCGGGGCGGATACGCAGTATTTT.

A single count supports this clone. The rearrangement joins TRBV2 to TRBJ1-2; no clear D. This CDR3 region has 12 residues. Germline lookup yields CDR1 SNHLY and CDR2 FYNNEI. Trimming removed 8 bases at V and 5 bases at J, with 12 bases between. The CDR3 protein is CASPDREYGYTF. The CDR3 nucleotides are TGTGCCAGCCCGGATCGAGAGTATGGCTACACCTTC.